The text below deals with one T cell receptor (beta chain). What it binds is not known. Measured with immunoSEQ multiplex PCR; TCRdb has only the in-frame clones, and not every one. Found here are under 45,000 clones, more than 80% of them singletons; the top ten hold 3.5% to 4%. These data are taken from a study of graft-versus-host responses after intestinal transplantation. Across the whole study: Recipients had transplants, and these were multivisceral, liver-intestinal, or isolated intestinal. Each recipient received anti-thymocyte globulin induction, then tacrolimus and steroids for two to three years.

The CDR3 sequence is 13 residues long. Germline V gives CDR1 MNHEY, CDR2 SMNVEV (reference sequence). Between the trimmed V and J ends, which lost 4 bases and 2 bases, there was a span of 8 bases. Study results and caveats: GvH clones occurred in recipient marrow; some first appeared in ileum or blood.

The receptor was derived from a human patient who received an intestinal transplant, so some T cells may come from the graft donor. The V gene is TRBV27, the J gene TRBJ2-5, with no clear D. The source material was PBMCs, sampled around 720 days after intestinal transplantation. CDR3 DNA sequence: TGTGCCAGCAGTTGGACCGCTCAAGAGACCCAGTACTTC. It is translated as CASSWTAQETQYF.